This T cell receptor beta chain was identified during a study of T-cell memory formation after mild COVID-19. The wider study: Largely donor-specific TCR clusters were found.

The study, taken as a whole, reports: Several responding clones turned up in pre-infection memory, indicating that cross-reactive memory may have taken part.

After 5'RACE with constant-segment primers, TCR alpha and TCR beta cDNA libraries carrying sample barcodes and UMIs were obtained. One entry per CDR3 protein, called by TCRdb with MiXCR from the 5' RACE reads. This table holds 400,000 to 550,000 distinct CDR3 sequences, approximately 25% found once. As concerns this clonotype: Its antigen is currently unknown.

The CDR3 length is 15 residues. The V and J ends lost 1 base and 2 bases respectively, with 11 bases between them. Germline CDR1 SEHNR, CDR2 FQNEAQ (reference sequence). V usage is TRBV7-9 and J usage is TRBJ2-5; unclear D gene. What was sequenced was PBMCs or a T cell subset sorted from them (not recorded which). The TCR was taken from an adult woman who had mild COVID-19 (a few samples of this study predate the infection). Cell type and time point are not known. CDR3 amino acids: CASSLVWAEQETQYF. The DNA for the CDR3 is TGTGCCAGCAGCTTAGTGTGGGCGGAACAAGAGACCCAGTACTTC.